The present T cell receptor (beta chain) was sequenced within a study of T cells in Graves' hyperthyroidism and ophthalmopathy. Study observations and caveats: Blood also contained most expanded thyroid clonotypes above 0.001.

For this clonotype: As yet, its antigen is unknown.

Clinical symptoms, serum thyroxine and TRAb, thyroid ultrasound and orbital computed tomography were used for the diagnoses. The CDR3 consists of 14 residues. CDR1 and CDR2 from the germline V gene are LGHDT and YNNKEL (reference sequence). Deletions cut 2 bases from V and 4 bases from J, with 11 bases between. TCR beta CDR3 regions were amplified from RNA transcripts. The TCR CDR3 was amplified in a first-round RT-PCR using the HTBI primer set. TCRdb used MiXCR to reprocess the multiplex PCR reads, holding one entry per CDR3 protein. This sample has roughly 580,000 distinct CDR3 sequences, with over 11% found just once.

The specimen was blood. The chain employs TRBV3-1 and TRBJ1-2; D uncertain. The receptor's source is a woman younger than 45 with Graves' hyperthyroidism that later progressed to Graves' ophthalmopathy. The CDR3 loop reads CASSQYTPFYGYTF. The DNA for the CDR3 is TGTGCCAGCAGCCAATATACGCCCTTCTATGGCTACACCTTC.